The rows below give T cell receptor beta chains drawn from one sample of a study of T cells in Graves' hyperthyroidism and ophthalmopathy. TCRdb used MiXCR to reprocess the multiplex PCR reads, holding one entry per CDR3 protein. The top ten hold 5.8% of the sample, which has nearly 600,000 distinct CDR3 sequences, approximately 15% seen once. The sequenced material came from blood. The receptor set was obtained from a woman aged 25-40 years with Graves' hyperthyroidism that later progressed to Graves' ophthalmopathy. Both conserved end residues are part of each CDR3. The size entry is marked missing in some rows and otherwise reads once, few, many or a size class.

clone_size | j_call | v_call | cdr3_aa
many | TRBJ2-3 | TRBV6-2/TRBV6-3 | CASSYEATSTDTQYF
many | TRBJ2-5 | TRBV30 | CAWGGVETQYF
- | TRBJ1-1 | TRBV5-5 | CASSLSRDYGPEAFF
few | TRBJ2-3 | TRBV19 | CATKTGLFTDTQYF
many | TRBJ2-2 | TRBV7-8 | CASSLSSGAVNTGELFF
many | TRBJ2-1 | TRBV7-3 | CASSLGLAAYNEQFF
- | TRBJ2-5 | TRBV11-2 | CASSLDYAQETQYF
many | TRBJ1-2 | TRBV19 | CASSMTGNSGYTF
many | TRBJ2-2 | TRBV11-2 | CASRHDTTYTGELFF
many | TRBJ2-3 | TRBV20-1 | CSARDKKLAGDGWDTQYF
many | TRBJ1-2 | TRBV28 | CASSPTGKSTSGYTF
many | TRBJ2-4 | TRBV2 | CASSQRWSAKNIQYF
many | TRBJ2-3 | TRBV11-2 | CASSPPSGRTDTQYF
- | TRBJ2-3 | TRBV9 | CASSDSAGGPDDTQYF
few | TRBJ1-4 | TRBV28 | CASSLPPSKKLFF
- | TRBJ2-1 | TRBV29-1 | CSAGLAGHYNEQFF
many | TRBJ2-7 | TRBV6-1 | CASSDDWDLREQYF
- | TRBJ1-4 | TRBV20-1 | CSPLKAGAANEKLFF
- | TRBJ2-1 | TRBV6-5 | CASSSSHPTYYNEQFF
- | TRBJ2-1 | TRBV7-2 | CASSLALGGRYNEQFF
many | TRBJ1-2 | TRBV5-8 | CASSWALYYGYTF
many | TRBJ2-2 | TRBV19 | CASIGHFNTGELFF
- | TRBJ1-3 | TRBV3-1 | CASSPHFDSGNTIYF
many | TRBJ1-2 | TRBV20-1 | CSAKGWDRGLGGYTF
few | TRBJ2-2 | TRBV6-5 | CASSYSRGVENTGELFF
many | TRBJ1-5 | TRBV5-1 | CASSLEGIGQPQHF
many | TRBJ2-5 | TRBV29-1 | CSVEWAQETQYF
many | TRBJ1-1 | TRBV7-8 | CASSLEGTAPEAFF
- | TRBJ2-3 | TRBV4-3 | CASSQDFGTQYF
- | TRBJ2-3 | TRBV9 | CASSVESGGPDTQYF
- | TRBJ2-3 | TRBV5-1 | CASSLASPQPDTQYF
- | TRBJ2-7 | TRBV24-1 | CATSTTPGTGTSYEQYF
- | TRBJ1-6 | TRBV7-3 | CASFRNSPLHF
many | TRBJ1-1 | TRBV19 | CASTMGRVKTEAFF
few | TRBJ1-1 | TRBV2 | CASSWQGLKTEAFF
- | TRBJ2-3 | TRBV29-1 | CSVEANSGVDTQYF
few | TRBJ1-2 | TRBV28 | CASSPDRGFYGYTF
many | TRBJ1-2 | TRBV6-1 | CASTHGPTGGYTF
many | TRBJ2-2 | TRBV29-1 | CSVRTGELFF
many | TRBJ2-5 | TRBV6-1 | CASSYGALPGETQYF
few | TRBJ2-1 | TRBV29-1 | CSVELSRSSYNEQFF
many | TRBJ1-2 | TRBV20-1 | CSARDMGYAYGYTF